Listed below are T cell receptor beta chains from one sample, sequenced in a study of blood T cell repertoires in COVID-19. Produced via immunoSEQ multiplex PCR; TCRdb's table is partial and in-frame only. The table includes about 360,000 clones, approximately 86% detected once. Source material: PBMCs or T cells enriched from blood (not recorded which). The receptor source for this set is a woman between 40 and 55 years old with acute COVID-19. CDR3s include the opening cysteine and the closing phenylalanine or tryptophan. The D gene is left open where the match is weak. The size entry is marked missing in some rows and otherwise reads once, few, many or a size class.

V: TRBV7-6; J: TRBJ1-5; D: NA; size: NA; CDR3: CASSPPTGQPQHF; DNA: TGTGCCAGCAGCCCCCCTACGGGTCAGCCCCAGCATTTT
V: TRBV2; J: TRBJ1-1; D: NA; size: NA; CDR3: CASSDGGPMNTEAFF; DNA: TGTGCCAGCAGCGACGGGGGACCTATGAACACTGAAGCTTTCTTT
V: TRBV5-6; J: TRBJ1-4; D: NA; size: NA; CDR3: CASSFRELGEKLFF; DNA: TGTGCCAGCAGCTTTCGAGAACTAGGCGAAAAACTGTTTTTT
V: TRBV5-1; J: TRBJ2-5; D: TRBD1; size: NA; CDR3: CASSWGPGQQETQYF; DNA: TGCGCCAGCAGCTGGGGACCGGGACAGCAAGAGACCCAGTACTTC
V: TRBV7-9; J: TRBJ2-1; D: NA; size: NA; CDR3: CASSLDGAGRRHNEQFF; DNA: TGTGCCAGCAGCTTAGACGGGGCAGGGAGGCGGCACAATGAGCAGTTCTTC
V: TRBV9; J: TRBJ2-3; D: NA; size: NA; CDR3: CASSVGGGVTSTDTQYF; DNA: TGTGCCAGCAGCGTAGGCGGAGGAGTGACTAGCACAGATACGCAGTATTTT
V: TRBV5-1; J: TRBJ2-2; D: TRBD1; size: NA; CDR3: CASSTGGLNTGELFF; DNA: TGCGCCAGCAGCACAGGGGGCCTAAACACCGGGGAGCTGTTTTTT
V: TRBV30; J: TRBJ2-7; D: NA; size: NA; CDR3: CAWSTGIQYEQYF; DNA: TGTGCCTGGAGTACAGGGATCCAGTACGAGCAGTACTTC
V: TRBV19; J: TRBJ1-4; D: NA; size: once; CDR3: CASSLQGRGPNEKLFF; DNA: TGTGCCAGTAGTCTCCAGGGGCGCGGTCCTAATGAAAAACTGTTTTTT
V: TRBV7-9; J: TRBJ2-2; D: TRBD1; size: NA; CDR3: CASSPPGQGATGELFF; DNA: TGTGCCAGCAGCCCCCCGGGACAGGGGGCAACCGGGGAGCTGTTTTTT
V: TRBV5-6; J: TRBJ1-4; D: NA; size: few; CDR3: CASSLPQAATNEKLFF; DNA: TGTGCCAGCAGCTTGCCACAGGCGGCAACTAATGAAAAACTGTTTTTT
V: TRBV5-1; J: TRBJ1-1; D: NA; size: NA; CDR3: CASSLAAGMNTEAFF; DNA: TGCGCCAGCAGCCTGGCGGCGGGAATGAACACTGAAGCTTTCTTT
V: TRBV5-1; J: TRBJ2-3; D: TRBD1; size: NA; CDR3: CASSLDPGGTQYF; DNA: TGCGCCAGCAGCTTGGATCCAGGGGGTACGCAGTATTTT
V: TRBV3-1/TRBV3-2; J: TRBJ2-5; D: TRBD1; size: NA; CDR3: CASSARDRGFQETQYF; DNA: TGTGCCAGCAGCGCCCGGGACAGGGGTTTCCAAGAGACCCAGTACTTC